This T cell receptor beta chain was sequenced for a study of early T cells in non-severe SARS-CoV-2 infection. This clonotype was counted many times. Trimming removed 2 bases from V and 0 bases from J, with 7 bases in between. CDR1 is MNHEY and CDR2 is SMNVEV in the germline V gene (reference sequence). There are 14 residues in the CDR3. Molecules of cDNA were individually given unique molecular identifiers that were attached to them. TCRdb ran MiXCR on the 5' RACE reads and lists one entry per CDR3 protein. This table has approximately 69,000 distinct CDR3 sequences, about 9% appearing once. This receptor was taken from an adult who was a healthcare worker with PCR-confirmed SARS-CoV-2 infection or an uninfected control (not recorded which). This chain joins TRBV27 and TRBJ1-1, with D tentatively TRBD1 (6 bases). The sample comprised whole blood. This CDR3 is CASSLKGVNTEAFF. The CDR3 coding sequence is TGTGCCAGCAGTTTAAAGGGGGTGAACACTGAAGCTTTCTTT.